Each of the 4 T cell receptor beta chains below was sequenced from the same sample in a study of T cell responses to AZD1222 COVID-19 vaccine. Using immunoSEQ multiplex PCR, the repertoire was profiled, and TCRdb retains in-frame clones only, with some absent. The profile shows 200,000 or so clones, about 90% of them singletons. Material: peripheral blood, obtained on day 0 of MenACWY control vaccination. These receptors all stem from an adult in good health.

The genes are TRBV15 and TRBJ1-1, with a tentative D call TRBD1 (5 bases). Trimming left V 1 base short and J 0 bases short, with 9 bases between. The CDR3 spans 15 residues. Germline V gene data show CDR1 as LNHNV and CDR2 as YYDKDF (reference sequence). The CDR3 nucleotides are TGTGCCACCAGCAGAGGAGGGGTGATGAACACTGAAGCTTTCTTT. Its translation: CATSRGGVMNTEAFF. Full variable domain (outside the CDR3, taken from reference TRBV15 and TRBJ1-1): DAMVIQNPRYQVTQFGKPVTLSCSQTLNHNVMYWYQQKSSQAPKLLFHYYDKDFNNEADTPDNFQSRRPNTSFCFLDIRSPGLGDTAMYLCATSRGGVMNTEAFFGQGTRLTVV.

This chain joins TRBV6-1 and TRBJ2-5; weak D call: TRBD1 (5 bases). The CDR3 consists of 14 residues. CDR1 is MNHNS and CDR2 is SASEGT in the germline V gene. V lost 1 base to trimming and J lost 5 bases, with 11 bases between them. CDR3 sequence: CASSEGFRGETQYF. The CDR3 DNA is TGTGCCAGCAGTGAAGGGTTTAGGGGCGAGACCCAGTACTTC.

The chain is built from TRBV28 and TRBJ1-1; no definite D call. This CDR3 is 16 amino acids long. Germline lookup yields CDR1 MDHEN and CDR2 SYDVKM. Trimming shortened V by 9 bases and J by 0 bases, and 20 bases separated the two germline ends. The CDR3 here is CASPPSDRAMNTEAFF. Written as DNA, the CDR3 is TGTGCCAGTCCCCCAAGCGACCGAGCGATGAACACTGAAGCTTTCTTT.

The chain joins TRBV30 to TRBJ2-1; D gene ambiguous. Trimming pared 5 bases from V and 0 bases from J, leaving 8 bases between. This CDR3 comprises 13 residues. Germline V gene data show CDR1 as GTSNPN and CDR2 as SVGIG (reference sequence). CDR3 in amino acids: CAWGRASYNEQFF. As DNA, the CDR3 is TGTGCCTGGGGCCGTGCCTCCTACAATGAGCAGTTCTTC.